This T cell receptor beta chain was retrieved from a study of neurological immune-mediated disorders. Study-wide results and limits: The absence of shared CDR3 amino acid sequences among expanded clones across subjects suggests private repertoires in all groups.

Template-switch 5'RACE cDNA synthesis added a 10-nucleotide unique molecular identifier. One entry per CDR3 protein, called by TCRdb with MiXCR from the 5' RACE reads. The sample records more than 50,000 distinct CDR3 sequences, 24% being singletons. As for this clonotype: Its antigen is not known.

Specified time point: technical triplicate 2. Stored at -80 C, 2 million PBMCs were the source of the unsorted libraries. The TCR sequence derives from a man in his fifties or sixties with HTLV-1-associated myelopathy (HAM/TSP). Input material: PBMCs.

The CDR3 sequence is CASTVGVRGTQYF. The DNA for the CDR3 is TGTGCCAGCACTGTGGGGGTTAGGGGGACCCAGTACTTC. The V and J genes are TRBV2 and TRBJ2-5, with D perhaps matching TRBD1 or TRBD2 (5 bases each). This CDR3 has 13 amino acids. Germline CDR1 SNHLY, CDR2 FYNNEI. Deletions cut 7 bases from V and 7 bases from J, with 16 bases between.